A selection of T cell receptor beta chains follows, all from one sample in a study of technical replicates of blood from a few donors. Libraries were prepared by immunoSEQ multiplex PCR; TCRdb keeps only in-frame clonotypes and omits some of them. The repertoire holds 65,000 to 90,000 clones, with around 94% as singletons. The sequenced sample was T cells isolated from PBMCs. The source is a human donor in good health. The CDR3 runs from the conserved cysteine through the conserved F or W. Fields, in order: V gene, clone size, J gene, D gene, CDR3 protein, CDR3 DNA. D genes are given only for firm matches. Only some rows state a clone size, as once, few, many or a class for expanded clones.

V: TRBV7-2; size: -; J: TRBJ2-1; D: TRBD2; CDR3: CASSVFTPREGHYNEQFF; DNA: TGTGCCAGCAGCGTTTTTACCCCCCGGGAGGGCCACTACAATGAGCAGTTCTTC
V: TRBV7-6; size: -; J: TRBJ2-7; D: -; CDR3: CASTLDSSSYEQYF; DNA: TGTGCCAGCACCCTGGACAGTTCCTCCTACGAGCAGTACTTC
V: TRBV30; size: -; J: TRBJ1-3; D: TRBD1; CDR3: CAWSEWTGDFLSGNTIYF; DNA: TGTGCCTGGAGTGAATGGACAGGGGACTTCCTCTCTGGAAACACCATATATTTT
V: TRBV6-5; size: -; J: TRBJ2-5; D: TRBD1; CDR3: CASSYSDRGRETQYF; DNA: TGTGCCAGCAGTTACTCAGACAGGGGCCGAGAGACCCAGTACTTC
V: TRBV2; size: few; J: TRBJ1-2; D: -; CDR3: CASSIYRDGYTF; DNA: TGTGCCAGCAGTATATACAGGGATGGCTACACCTTC
V: TRBV29-1; size: -; J: TRBJ2-3; D: -; CDR3: CSAHTDTQYF; DNA: TGCAGCGCCCACACAGATACGCAGTATTTT
V: TRBV30; size: -; J: TRBJ2-6; D: -; CDR3: CAWSLDSLSGANVLTF; DNA: TGTGCCTGGAGTCTGGACAGCCTCTCTGGGGCCAACGTCCTGACTTTC
V: TRBV5-1; size: once; J: TRBJ2-5; D: -; CDR3: CASSLVSIDQETQYF; DNA: TGCGCCAGCAGCTTGGTATCGATAGACCAAGAGACCCAGTACTTC
V: TRBV18; size: -; J: TRBJ2-7; D: -; CDR3: CASSLATGSYEQYF; DNA: TGTGCCAGCTCACTAGCGACGGGCTCCTACGAGCAGTACTTC
V: TRBV28; size: -; J: TRBJ2-4; D: -; CDR3: CASSSDLLVTKNIQYF; DNA: TGTGCCAGCAGTTCCGATCTACTAGTCACCAAAAACATTCAGTACTTC
V: TRBV27; size: -; J: TRBJ2-5; D: -; CDR3: CASSLRGTNTLGTQYF; DNA: TGTGCCAGCAGTTTAAGGGGCACGAATACCCTCGGGACCCAGTACTTC
V: TRBV27; size: -; J: TRBJ1-2; D: TRBD1; CDR3: CASSLDRVSGYTF; DNA: TGTGCCAGCAGCCTTGACAGGGTTAGTGGCTACACCTTC
V: TRBV19; size: -; J: TRBJ2-1; D: TRBD2; CDR3: CASSSGTTNYNEQFF; DNA: TGTGCCAGTAGCTCCGGGACTACCAACTACAATGAGCAGTTCTTC
V: TRBV5-1; size: -; J: TRBJ1-4; D: TRBD1; CDR3: CASSVGTGAEKLFF; DNA: TGCGCCAGCAGCGTCGGGACAGGGGCGGAAAAACTGTTTTTT
V: TRBV30; size: -; J: TRBJ1-5; D: -; CDR3: CAWSGGLGDQPQHF; DNA: TGTGCCTGGAGTGGGGGATTAGGGGATCAGCCCCAGCATTTT
V: TRBV6-6; size: -; J: TRBJ2-1; D: -; CDR3: CASSSPRDVNEQFF; DNA: TGTGCCAGCAGCTCACCTAGAGATGTCAATGAGCAGTTCTTC
V: TRBV13; size: few; J: TRBJ1-2; D: -; CDR3: CASSYLGLYGYTF; DNA: TGTGCCAGCAGCTATCTTGGGCTGTATGGCTACACCTTC
V: TRBV7-6; size: -; J: TRBJ1-2; D: -; CDR3: CASSEGLAGANYGYTF; DNA: TGTGCCAGCAGCGAGGGCCTTGCTGGTGCTAACTATGGCTACACCTTC
V: TRBV13; size: -; J: TRBJ1-2; D: TRBD1; CDR3: CASSLGGQQKLYGYTF; DNA: TGTGCCAGCAGCTTAGGGGGACAGCAAAAGCTTTATGGCTACACCTTC
V: TRBV6-5; size: -; J: TRBJ1-2; D: TRBD1; CDR3: CASSYSTQGNYGYTF; DNA: TGTGCCAGCAGTTACTCGACACAGGGGAACTATGGCTACACCTTC
V: TRBV12-5; size: -; J: TRBJ1-5; D: TRBD1; CDR3: CASGLGQGNRDQPQHF; DNA: TGTGCTAGTGGTTTGGGACAGGGGAATCGCGATCAGCCCCAGCATTTT
V: TRBV7-9; size: once; J: TRBJ1-1; D: -; CDR3: CASSLRGTEAFF; DNA: TGTGCCAGCAGTCTCAGGGGAACTGAAGCTTTCTTT
V: TRBV4-1; size: -; J: TRBJ2-1; D: -; CDR3: CASSQVNLLVYNEQFF; DNA: TGCGCCAGCAGCCAAGTTAATCTATTGGTCTACAATGAGCAGTTCTTC
V: TRBV11-2; size: -; J: TRBJ1-1; D: TRBD1; CDR3: CASSLLEGQGLQAFF; DNA: TGTGCCAGCAGCTTGCTTGAGGGACAGGGCTTGCAAGCTTTCTTT
V: TRBV7-6; size: -; J: TRBJ2-2; D: -; CDR3: CASSLALWEGDTGELFF; DNA: TGTGCCAGCAGCTTAGCGCTTTGGGAGGGGGACACCGGGGAGCTGTTTTTT
V: TRBV10-2; size: -; J: TRBJ2-7; D: -; CDR3: CASSEQGRSEQYF; DNA: TGCGCCAGCAGTGAGCAGGGGCGCAGCGAGCAGTACTTC
V: TRBV28; size: -; J: TRBJ1-3; D: -; CDR3: CASSHDSNSGNTIYF; DNA: TGTGCCAGCAGCCATGACAGTAACTCTGGAAACACCATATATTTT
V: TRBV19; size: -; J: TRBJ1-1; D: TRBD1; CDR3: CASSTSDRGGSEAFF; DNA: TGTGCCAGTAGTACCTCTGACAGGGGCGGTTCCGAAGCTTTCTTT
V: TRBV27; size: -; J: TRBJ1-5; D: TRBD1; CDR3: CASSLDRGFQPQHF; DNA: TGTGCCAGCAGTCTTGACAGGGGTTTTCAGCCCCAGCATTTT
V: TRBV6-1; size: -; J: TRBJ1-2; D: -; CDR3: CASYEGFRYHGYTF; DNA: TGTGCCAGCTATGAAGGGTTCAGGTACCATGGCTACACCTTC
V: TRBV6-1; size: -; J: TRBJ2-7; D: TRBD2; CDR3: CASRDERDYTYEQYF; DNA: TGTGCCAGCAGGGACGAGCGGGACTATACCTACGAGCAGTACTTC
V: TRBV9; size: -; J: TRBJ1-2; D: TRBD1; CDR3: CASSVDGTGLGYTF; DNA: TGTGCCAGCAGCGTAGATGGGACAGGGCTTGGCTACACCTTC
V: TRBV19; size: -; J: TRBJ2-7; D: -; CDR3: CASSIEEGANWYEQYF; DNA: TGTGCCAGTAGTATAGAGGAGGGGGCGAATTGGTACGAGCAGTACTTC
V: TRBV19; size: -; J: TRBJ1-5; D: -; CDR3: CASSIGQNQPQHF; DNA: TGTGCCAGTAGTATTGGACAGAATCAGCCCCAGCATTTT
V: TRBV7-8; size: -; J: TRBJ2-3; D: TRBD2; CDR3: CASSVLVTSGLTQYF; DNA: TGTGCCAGCAGCGTACTCGTTACTAGCGGTCTTACGCAGTATTTT
V: TRBV6-5; size: -; J: TRBJ2-3; D: -; CDR3: CASKDTYSTDTQYF; DNA: TGTGCCAGCAAGGACACTTATAGCACAGATACGCAGTATTTT
V: TRBV6-5; size: -; J: TRBJ1-2; D: -; CDR3: CASSYDMITPNYGYTF; DNA: TGTGCCAGCAGTTACGACATGATAACACCTAACTATGGCTACACCTTC
V: TRBV5-1; size: -; J: TRBJ1-5; D: -; CDR3: CASSLGQNQPQHF; DNA: TGCGCCAGCAGCTTGGGACAGAATCAGCCCCAGCATTTT
V: TRBV4-1; size: -; J: TRBJ2-7; D: -; CDR3: CASSQGRGAYEQYF; DNA: TGCGCCAGCAGCCAAGGAAGAGGAGCCTACGAGCAGTACTTC
V: TRBV5-1; size: -; J: TRBJ1-4; D: TRBD1; CDR3: CASSFEDRGGEKLFF; DNA: TGCGCCAGCAGCTTCGAGGACAGGGGTGGCGAAAAACTGTTTTTT
V: TRBV6-1; size: once; J: TRBJ1-1; D: -; CDR3: CASSVGAGNTEAFF; DNA: TGTGCCAGTTCCGTTGGGGCAGGCAACACTGAAGCTTTCTTT
V: TRBV5-6; size: -; J: TRBJ2-2; D: TRBD2; CDR3: CASSLGMASGPTGELFF; DNA: TGTGCCAGCAGCTTGGGGATGGCTAGCGGACCCACCGGGGAGCTGTTTTTT